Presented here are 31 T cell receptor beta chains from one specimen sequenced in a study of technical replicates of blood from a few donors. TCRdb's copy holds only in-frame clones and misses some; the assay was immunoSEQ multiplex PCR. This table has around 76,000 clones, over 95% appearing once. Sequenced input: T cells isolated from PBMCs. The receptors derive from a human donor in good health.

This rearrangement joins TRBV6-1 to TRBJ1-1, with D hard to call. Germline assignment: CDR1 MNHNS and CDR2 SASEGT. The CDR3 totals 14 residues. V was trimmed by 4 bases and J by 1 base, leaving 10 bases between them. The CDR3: CASSVGRGNTEAFF. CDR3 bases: TGTGCCAGCAGTGTTGGACGGGGGAACACTGAAGCTTTCTTT.

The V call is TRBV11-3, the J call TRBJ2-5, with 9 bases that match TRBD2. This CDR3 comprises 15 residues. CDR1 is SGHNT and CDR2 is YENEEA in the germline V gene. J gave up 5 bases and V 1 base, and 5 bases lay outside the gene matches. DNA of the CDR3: TGTGCCAGCAGCTTAGCCCCGGGACTAGCTGAGACCCAGTACTTC. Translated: CASSLAPGLAETQYF.

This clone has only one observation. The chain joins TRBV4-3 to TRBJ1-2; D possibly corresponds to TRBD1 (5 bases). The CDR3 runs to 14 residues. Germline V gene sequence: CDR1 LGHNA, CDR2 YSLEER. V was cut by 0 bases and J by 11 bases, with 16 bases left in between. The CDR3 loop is CASSQEIQARSYTF. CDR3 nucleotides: TGCGCCAGCAGCCAAGAGATACAGGCTAGGAGTTACACCTTC.

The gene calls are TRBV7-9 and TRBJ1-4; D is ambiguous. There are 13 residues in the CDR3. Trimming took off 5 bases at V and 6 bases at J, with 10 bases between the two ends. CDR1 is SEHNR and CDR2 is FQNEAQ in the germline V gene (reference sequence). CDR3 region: CASSREDYEKLFF. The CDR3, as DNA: TGTGCCAGCAGCCGCGAAGACTATGAAAAACTGTTTTTT.

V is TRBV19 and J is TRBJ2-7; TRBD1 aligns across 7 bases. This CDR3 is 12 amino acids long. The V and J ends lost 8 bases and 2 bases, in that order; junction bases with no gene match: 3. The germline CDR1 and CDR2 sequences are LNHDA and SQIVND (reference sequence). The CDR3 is CASSQGTYEQYF. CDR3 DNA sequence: TGTGCCAGTTCACAGGGGACCTACGAGCAGTACTTC.

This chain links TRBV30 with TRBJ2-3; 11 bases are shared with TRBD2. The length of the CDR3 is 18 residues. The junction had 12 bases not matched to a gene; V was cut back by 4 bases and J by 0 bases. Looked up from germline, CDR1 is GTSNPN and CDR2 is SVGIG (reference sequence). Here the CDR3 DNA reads TGTGCCTGGAACCCTACTAGCGGGAGTTTCTTTAGCACAGATACGCAGTATTTT. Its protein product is CAWNPTSGSFFSTDTQYF.

The CDR3 region has the DNA TGTGCCAGCAGCTTAACCCCGGGGACCTACGAGCAGTACTTC. Amino acids: CASSLTPGTYEQYF. The gene calls are TRBV7-3 and TRBJ2-7; a possible D gene is TRBD2 (5 bases). This CDR3 is built from 14 residues. Trimming removed 0 bases at V and 2 bases at J, with 8 bases between. CDR1 is SGHTA and CDR2 is FQGTGA in the germline V gene.

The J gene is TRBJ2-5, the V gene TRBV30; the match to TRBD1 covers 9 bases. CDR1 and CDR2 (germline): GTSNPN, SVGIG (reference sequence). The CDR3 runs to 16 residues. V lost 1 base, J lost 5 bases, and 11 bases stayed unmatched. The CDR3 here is CAWSGPGTGLKETQYF. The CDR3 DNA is TGTGCCTGGAGTGGACCCGGGACAGGGTTGAAGGAGACCCAGTACTTC.

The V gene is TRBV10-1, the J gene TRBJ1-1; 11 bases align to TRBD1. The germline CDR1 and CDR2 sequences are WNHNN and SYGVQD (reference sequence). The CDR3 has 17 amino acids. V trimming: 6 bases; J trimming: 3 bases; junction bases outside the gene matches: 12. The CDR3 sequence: CASRPRDRGEEDTEAFF. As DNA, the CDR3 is TGCGCCAGCAGGCCCCGGGACAGGGGGGAGGAAGACACTGAAGCTTTCTTT.

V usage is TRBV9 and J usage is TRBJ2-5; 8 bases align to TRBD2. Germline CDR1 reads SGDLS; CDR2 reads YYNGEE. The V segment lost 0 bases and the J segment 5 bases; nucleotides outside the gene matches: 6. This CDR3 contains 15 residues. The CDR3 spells CASSVAAGGVETQYF. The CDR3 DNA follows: TGTGCCAGCAGCGTAGCGGCGGGAGGAGTGGAGACCCAGTACTTC.

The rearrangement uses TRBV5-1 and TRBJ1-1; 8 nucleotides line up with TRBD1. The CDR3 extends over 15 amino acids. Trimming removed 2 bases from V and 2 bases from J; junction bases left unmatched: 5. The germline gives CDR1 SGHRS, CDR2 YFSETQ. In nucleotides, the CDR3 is TGCGCCAGCAGCTTATCCCAGGGGGCAAACACTGAAGCTTTCTTT. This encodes CASSLSQGANTEAFF. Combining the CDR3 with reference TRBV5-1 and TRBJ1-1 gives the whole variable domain KAGVTQTPRYLIKTRGQQVTLSCSPISGHRSVSWYQQTPGQGLQFLFEYFSETQRNKGNFPGRFSGRQFSNSRSEMNVSTLELGDSALYLCASSLSQGANTEAFFGQGTRLTVV.

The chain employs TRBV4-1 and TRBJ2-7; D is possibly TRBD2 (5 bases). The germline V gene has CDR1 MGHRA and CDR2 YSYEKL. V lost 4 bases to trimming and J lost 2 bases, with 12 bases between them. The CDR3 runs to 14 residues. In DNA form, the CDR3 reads TGCGCCAGCAGCCTAGGACTCGACCCCTACGAGCAGTACTTC. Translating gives CASSLGLDPYEQYF.

CDR3 in DNA: TGTGCCAGCGGACTAGTTCCGGGAGGGCCTGAAGCTTTCTTT. Protein: CASGLVPGGPEAFF. This chain connects TRBV28 to TRBJ1-1; D is unresolved. Trimming removed 8 bases from V and 6 bases from J, with 19 bases in between. CDR1 and CDR2 from the germline V gene are MDHEN and SYDVKM. The CDR3 extends over 14 amino acids.

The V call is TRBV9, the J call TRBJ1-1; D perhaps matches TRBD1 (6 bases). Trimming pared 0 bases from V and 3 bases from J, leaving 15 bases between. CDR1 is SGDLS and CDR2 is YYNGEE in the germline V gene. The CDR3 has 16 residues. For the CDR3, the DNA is TGTGCCAGCAGCGTAGGGTTTGGGGGCGAAGACACTGAAGCTTTCTTT. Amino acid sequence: CASSVGFGGEDTEAFF.

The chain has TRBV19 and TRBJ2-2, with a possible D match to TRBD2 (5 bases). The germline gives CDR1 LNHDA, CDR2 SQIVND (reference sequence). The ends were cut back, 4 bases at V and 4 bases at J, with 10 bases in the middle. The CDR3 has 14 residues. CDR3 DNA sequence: TGTGCCAGTAGTAACCAGCGGTTCACCGGGGAGCTGTTTTTT. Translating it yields CASSNQRFTGELFF.

The CDR3 nucleotides read TGTGCCAGCAGCTTGGTTACAGGGAGAGAGACCCAGTACTTC. This sequence encodes CASSLVTGRETQYF. This chain uses TRBV5-4 with TRBJ2-5; tentative D call: TRBD1 (6 bases). CDR1 is SGHNT and CDR2 is YYREEE in the germline V gene (reference sequence). Between the trimmed V and J ends, which lost 0 bases and 4 bases, there was a span of 10 bases. The length of the CDR3 is 14 residues.

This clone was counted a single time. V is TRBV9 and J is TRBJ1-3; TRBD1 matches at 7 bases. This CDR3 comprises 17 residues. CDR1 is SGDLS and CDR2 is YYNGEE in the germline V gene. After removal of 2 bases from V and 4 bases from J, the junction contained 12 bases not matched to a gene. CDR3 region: CASSVVRDRVEGNTIYF. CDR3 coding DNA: TGTGCCAGCAGCGTCGTGAGAGACAGGGTGGAAGGAAACACCATATATTTT.

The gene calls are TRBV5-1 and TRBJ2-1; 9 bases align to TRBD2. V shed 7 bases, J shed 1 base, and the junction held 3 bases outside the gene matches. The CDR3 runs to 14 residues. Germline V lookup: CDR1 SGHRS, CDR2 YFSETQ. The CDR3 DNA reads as TGCGCCAGCCAGACTAGCGGTTCCTACAATGAGCAGTTCTTC. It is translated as CASQTSGSYNEQFF.

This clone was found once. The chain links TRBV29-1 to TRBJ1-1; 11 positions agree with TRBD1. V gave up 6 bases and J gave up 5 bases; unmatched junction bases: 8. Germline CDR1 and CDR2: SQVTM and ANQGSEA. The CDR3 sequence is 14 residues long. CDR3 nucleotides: TGCAGCGTCCTCCCGGGACAGGGGGAGACTGAAGCTTTCTTT. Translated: CSVLPGQGETEAFF.

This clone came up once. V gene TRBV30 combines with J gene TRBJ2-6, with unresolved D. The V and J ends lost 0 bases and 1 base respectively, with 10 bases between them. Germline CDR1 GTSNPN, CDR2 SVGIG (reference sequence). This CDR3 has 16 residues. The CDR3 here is CAWSVLGSSGANVLTF. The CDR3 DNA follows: TGTGCCTGGAGTGTACTCGGTTCGTCTGGGGCCAACGTCCTGACTTTC.

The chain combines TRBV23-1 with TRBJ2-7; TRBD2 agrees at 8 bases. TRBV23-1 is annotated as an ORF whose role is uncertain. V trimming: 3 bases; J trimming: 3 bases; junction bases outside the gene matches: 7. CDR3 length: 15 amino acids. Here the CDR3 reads CASSQPGLVNYEQYF. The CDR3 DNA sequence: TGCGCCAGCAGTCAGCCGGGACTAGTGAACTACGAGCAGTACTTC.

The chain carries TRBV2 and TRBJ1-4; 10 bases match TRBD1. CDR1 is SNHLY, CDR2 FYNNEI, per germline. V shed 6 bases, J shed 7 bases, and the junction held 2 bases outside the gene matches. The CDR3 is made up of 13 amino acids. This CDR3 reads CASSGTGAEKLFF. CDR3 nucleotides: TGTGCCAGCAGCGGGACAGGGGCTGAAAAACTGTTTTTT.

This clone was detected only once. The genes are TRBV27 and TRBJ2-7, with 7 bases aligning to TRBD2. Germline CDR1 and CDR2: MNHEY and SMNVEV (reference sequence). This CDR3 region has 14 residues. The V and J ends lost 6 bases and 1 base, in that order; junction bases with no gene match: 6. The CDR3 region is CASRAGTGSYEQYF. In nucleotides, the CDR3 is TGTGCCAGCAGAGCGGGGACCGGTTCCTACGAGCAGTACTTC.

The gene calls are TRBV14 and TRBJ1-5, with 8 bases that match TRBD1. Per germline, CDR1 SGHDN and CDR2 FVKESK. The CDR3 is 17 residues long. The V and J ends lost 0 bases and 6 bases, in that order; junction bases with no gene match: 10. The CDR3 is CASSQEHRGDGFQPQHF. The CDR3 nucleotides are TGTGCCAGCAGCCAAGAACACAGGGGGGATGGATTTCAGCCCCAGCATTTT.

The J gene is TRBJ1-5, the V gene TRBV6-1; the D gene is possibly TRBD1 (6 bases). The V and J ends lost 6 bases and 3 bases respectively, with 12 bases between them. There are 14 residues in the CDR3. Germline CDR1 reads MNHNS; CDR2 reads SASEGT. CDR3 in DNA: TGTGCCAGCAGACCCGGACAGTCCAATCAGCCCCAGCATTTT. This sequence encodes CASRPGQSNQPQHF.

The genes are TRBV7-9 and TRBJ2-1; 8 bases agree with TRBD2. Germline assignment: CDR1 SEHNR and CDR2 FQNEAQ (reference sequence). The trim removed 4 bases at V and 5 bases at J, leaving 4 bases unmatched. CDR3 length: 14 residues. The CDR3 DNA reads TGTGCCAGCAGCTGGCTAGCGGGCAACAATGAGCAGTTCTTC. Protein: CASSWLAGNNEQFF.

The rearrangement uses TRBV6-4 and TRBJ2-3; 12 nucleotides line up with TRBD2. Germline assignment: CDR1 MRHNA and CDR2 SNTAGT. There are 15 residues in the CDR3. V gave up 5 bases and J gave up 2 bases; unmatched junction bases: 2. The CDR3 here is CASSTSGGITDTQYF. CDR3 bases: TGTGCCAGCAGTACTAGCGGGGGGATCACAGATACGCAGTATTTT.

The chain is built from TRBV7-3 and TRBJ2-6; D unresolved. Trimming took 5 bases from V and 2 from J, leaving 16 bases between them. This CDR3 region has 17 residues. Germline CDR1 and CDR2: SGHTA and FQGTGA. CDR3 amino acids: CASSVSPLSAGANVLTF. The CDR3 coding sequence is TGTGCCAGCAGCGTAAGCCCATTGTCGGCTGGGGCCAACGTCCTGACTTTC.

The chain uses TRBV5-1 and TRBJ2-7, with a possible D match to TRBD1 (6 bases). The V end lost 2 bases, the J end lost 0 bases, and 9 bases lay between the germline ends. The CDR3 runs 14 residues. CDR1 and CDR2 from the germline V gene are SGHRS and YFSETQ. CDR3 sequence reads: CASSFRQDSYEQYF. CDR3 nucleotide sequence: TGCGCCAGCAGCTTTCGACAGGACTCCTACGAGCAGTACTTC.

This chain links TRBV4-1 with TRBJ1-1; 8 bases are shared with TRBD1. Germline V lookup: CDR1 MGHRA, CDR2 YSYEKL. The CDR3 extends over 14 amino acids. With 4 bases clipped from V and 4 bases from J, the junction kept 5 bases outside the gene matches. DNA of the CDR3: TGCGCCAGCAGCCTGGGACAGGAAGGCACTGAAGCTTTCTTT. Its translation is CASSLGQEGTEAFF.

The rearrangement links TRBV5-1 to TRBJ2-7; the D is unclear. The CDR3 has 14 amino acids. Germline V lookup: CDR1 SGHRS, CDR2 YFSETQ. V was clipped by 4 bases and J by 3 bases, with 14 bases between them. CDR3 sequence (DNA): TGCGCCAGCAGCCCAAATCCCTCAGGCTACGAGCAGTACTTC. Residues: CASSPNPSGYEQYF.